The T cell receptor (beta chain) described here comes from a study of T cell clones after liver transplantation (dated by TCRdb to between 2019 and 2020). As for the study more broadly: ITN030ST, the source of the samples, was a randomized trial that attempted immunosuppression withdrawal within 2 years of liver transplantation. Donor-reactive T cell clones were identified by TCRbeta sequencing after a pre-transplant mixed lymphocyte reaction and then tracked in post-transplant blood. Third party-reactive TCRbeta sequences from pre-transplant MLRs were also identified as an antigen-independent comparator for donor-reactive sequences. Of the eight recipients, a few were HCV-positive, while the remaining recipients had been transplanted for non-autoimmune, non-viral indications. No induction therapy was given to the subjects, and standard immunosuppression was administered until randomization at 12-24 months post-transplant. Tolerance was defined as complete withdrawal of immunosuppression for at least one year without a rise in liver enzymes beyond twice the upper limit of normal. Blood samples were taken pre-transplant, pre-randomization before withdrawal, and post-randomization after full withdrawal or failed withdrawal. A cohort of 8 liver transplant recipients was studied, of whom 3 were classified as tolerant and 5 as non-tolerant.

Broad study findings and their caveats: Because no allograft tissue specimens were available, donor-reactive T cells may have migrated into the graft instead of being deleted. In most of the 8 subjects, regardless of tolerance or HCV status, circulating donor-reactive CD4 TCRbeta sequences dropped significantly post-transplant. Once repertoire turnover was taken into account, donor-reactive detection showed a significant reduction for CD4 in 7 of 8 subjects and for CD8 in 8 of 8. A greater decline was seen for donor-reactive sequences than for third party-reactive sequences, suggesting partial antigen-specific deletion unrelated to withdrawal success. The conclusions were preliminary, being limited by small, heterogeneous patient numbers and by non-standardized post-transplant time points. In a couple of subjects, low numbers of available donor cells limited the measurable donor-reactive repertoire.

About this clone itself: It lacks a known antigen. Base qualities are not recorded, but no much larger clone differs from it by a single base.

This sample's time point label indicates: pre-transplant. Thawed unstimulated PBMCs were stained for CD3, CD4 and CD8 and FACS-sorted into CD3+CD4+ and CD3+CD8+ populations. Each of the 8 studied subjects was randomized to immunosuppression withdrawal. The Qiagen DNeasy Blood and Tissue Kit was used for genomic DNA isolation. High-throughput TCRbeta CDR3 sequencing of frozen genomic DNA was performed by immunoSEQ, with PCR amplification, mapping, bias correction and internal controls included. In the authors' own workflow: Only productive rearrangements were retained, and each unique TCRbeta sequence was defined by its CDR3 nucleotide sequence together with its V and J gene. Donor-reactive sequences required at least 5-fold expansion in CFSE-low cells versus unstimulated pre-transplant cells and at least 0.01% frequency. Minimum frequency thresholds were set for each subject on the basis of the unstimulated sample with the lowest template count, so that a detection power of at least 90% was ensured. Jensen-Shannon divergence between the top 1000 TCRbeta sequences post-transplant and pre-transplant was used to measure repertoire turnover. Two-sided Fisher's exact tests were used to test for changes in the detection of donor-reactive sequences. Sourced from immuneACCESS, this table was stored by TCRdb with only in-frame sequences that have V and J called. A share of the clones is absent; for the studies checked, an unresolved V gene accounts for under half, and the remainder has no known explanation. V, J and clone size were drawn from that table, and D and trimming were deduced from the DNA. The sample records more than 65,000 clones, around nine tenths of which are singletons. The ten largest make up about 2.5% of the sample.

This TCR came from a human donor who received a liver transplant. The sequences come from CD4+ T cells from blood, collected before liver transplant.

In nucleotides, the sequence is TGTGCCTGGAGTGAAGGAGTGTCCGGGGAGCTGTTTTTT. It is translated as CAWSEGVSGELFF. The rearranged chain carries TRBV30 and TRBJ2-2; no D segment can be confidently identified. V is pared back by 1 base and J by 6 bases, with 9 bases lying between the germline termini. Via the germline V gene (reference sequence), CDR1 is GTSNPN and CDR2 SVGIG. From its cysteine to its phenylalanine, the CDR3 spans 13 amino acids. Only the CDR3 region is kept as DNA, spanning 39 bases read in frame from base 1.